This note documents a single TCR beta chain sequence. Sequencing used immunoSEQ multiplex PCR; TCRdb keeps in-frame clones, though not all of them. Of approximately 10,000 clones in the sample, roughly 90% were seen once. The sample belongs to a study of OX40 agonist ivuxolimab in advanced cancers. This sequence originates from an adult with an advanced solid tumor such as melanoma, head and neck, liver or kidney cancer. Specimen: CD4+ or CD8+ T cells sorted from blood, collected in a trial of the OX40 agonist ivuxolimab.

CDR3: CASRGNVMDEQYF. The CDR3 coding sequence is TGTGCCAGTCGAGGGAACGTAATGGACGAGCAGTACTTC. This chain connects TRBV19 to TRBJ2-7, with a weak D call TRBD2 (5 bases). The CDR3 has 13 residues. The V and J ends lost 8 bases and 5 bases respectively, with 16 bases between them. CDR1 and CDR2 (germline): LNHDA, SQIVND (reference sequence).